Listed below are T cell receptor beta chains from one sample, sequenced in a study of patients and donors after allogeneic stem cell transplantation. TCRdb re-called the RT-PCR reads through MiXCR, storing one row per CDR3 protein. The sample contains roughly 960,000 distinct CDR3 sequences, roughly 17% of which appear only once. The specimen was blood, either unsorted or a sorted T cell fraction (not recorded which). These receptors originate from a human donor who was either an allogeneic HSCT recipient or a stem cell or donor lymphocyte infusion donor (not recorded which). It is not recorded whose cells these are; they may come from a transplant donor. The conserved cysteine and the conserved F or W are not part of the CDR3 here. Clone sizes are given selectively: once, few, many, or a class where the clone is expanded.

>TRBV20-1|.
SAPARPGLGWETQY
>TRBV27|.
ASSLREASYNEQF
>TRBV12-3/TRBV12-4|.
ASSSTGRKYNEQF
>TRBV7-8|.
ASSHGTVNEQY
>TRBV5-1|few
ASSLLGQPTEAF
>TRBV7-9|many
ASSALAGANNEQF
>TRBV12-3/TRBV12-4|few
ASSFTSGGQF
>TRBV12-3/TRBV12-4|many
ASSAYRTSYYTDTQY
>TRBV20-1|few
SARDSARKVDTQY
>TRBV7-9|.
ASSPGASGGVDTQY